The next 28 T cell receptor beta chains were all read from a single sample in a study of blood T cell repertoires in COVID-19. Some clones are missing from TCRdb's copy, which holds only in-frame ones; the method was immunoSEQ multiplex PCR. The sample shows 150,000 to 200,000 clones, around 89% of them seen only once. Input material: peripheral blood. Every receptor here comes from a human donor in a cohort sampled during active COVID-19.

The chain couples TRBV27 to TRBJ1-1; D perhaps matches TRBD1 (6 bases). V was clipped by 4 bases and J by 5 bases, with 20 bases between them. This CDR3 is 16 amino acids long. Germline lookup yields CDR1 MNHEY and CDR2 SMNVEV (reference sequence). CDR3 bases: TGTGCCAGCAGTTCTCGGACAACAGGGACTAGGACTGAAGCTTTCTTT. As protein: CASSSRTTGTRTEAFF.

The rearrangement joins TRBV4-1 to TRBJ1-3, with D hard to call. The CDR3 has 18 amino acids. Germline lookup yields CDR1 MGHRA and CDR2 YSYEKL. The V end was cut by 1 base, the J end by 0 bases, with 16 bases between. This chain's CDR3 is CASSQGQVGLGSGNTIYF. Written as DNA, the CDR3 is TGCGCCAGCAGCCAAGGCCAGGTTGGGTTGGGCTCTGGAAACACCATATATTTT.

The gene calls are TRBV5-1 and TRBJ2-3, with 11 nucleotides matching TRBD2. Germline trimming cut 4 bases from V and 4 bases from J; bases unmatched to any gene: 5. The CDR3 totals 15 residues. The germline V gene has CDR1 SGHRS and CDR2 YFSETQ. This chain's CDR3 is CASSLTSGSADTQYF. DNA of the CDR3: TGCGCCAGCAGCCTTACTAGCGGGAGCGCAGATACGCAGTATTTT.

V usage is TRBV7-9 and J usage is TRBJ2-5; 7 nucleotides agree with TRBD1. The CDR3 loop spans 14 amino acids. J lost 5 bases, V lost 5 bases, and 8 bases had no gene match. In germline, CDR1 is SEHNR, CDR2 FQNEAQ (reference sequence). CDR3 coding DNA: TGTGCCAGCAGCCGCGACAGGGCGGAGGAGACCCAGTACTTC. As protein: CASSRDRAEETQYF.

This chain joins TRBV3-1 (or the pseudogene TRBV3-2) and TRBJ2-7; D possibly corresponds to TRBD1 (6 bases). V dropped 0 bases and J dropped 1 base, with 10 bases sitting between them. The length of the CDR3 is 15 residues. CDR1 and CDR2 (germline): LGHDT, YNNKEL (reference sequence). The CDR3 sequence: CASSQDGTRSYEQYF. In nucleotides, the CDR3 is TGTGCCAGCAGCCAAGATGGGACACGATCCTACGAGCAGTACTTC.

The CDR3 region has the DNA TGTGCCAGCAGCCAAGTTGTTCGCGGGGGGGCCGGGGAGCTGTTTTTT. It is translated as CASSQVVRGGAGELFF. The J gene is TRBJ2-2, the V gene TRBV3-1 (or the pseudogene TRBV3-2), with 9 bases that match TRBD2. The CDR3 has 16 amino acids. The V and J ends lost 1 base and 6 bases, in that order; junction bases with no gene match: 6. CDR1 is LGHDT and CDR2 is YNNKEL in the germline V gene (reference sequence).

The V gene is TRBV6-5, the J gene TRBJ1-5; D possibly corresponds to TRBD1 (5 bases). CDR1 is MNHEY, CDR2 SVGAGI, per germline. V lost 5 bases and J lost 5, with 13 bases in between. The CDR3 totals 14 residues. The CDR3 DNA sequence: TGTGCCAGCAGTCCCAACAGGTCTCATCAGCCCCAGCATTTT. Translating it yields CASSPNRSHQPQHF.

V is TRBV19 and J is TRBJ2-3, with TRBD1 matching over 7 bases. Germline CDR1 reads LNHDA; CDR2 reads SQIVND (reference sequence). The CDR3 loop spans 15 amino acids. The V gene end was trimmed by 3 bases and the J gene end by 4 bases; junction bases not matched to a gene: 7. The chain's CDR3 is CASSIKDRAPDTQYF. CDR3 in DNA: TGTGCCAGTAGTATCAAAGACAGGGCGCCAGATACGCAGTATTTT.

The chain is built from TRBV30 and TRBJ1-1; D might be TRBD1 (6 bases). Germline CDR1 GTSNPN, CDR2 SVGIG (reference sequence). The V and J ends lost 4 bases and 2 bases respectively, with 11 bases between them. CDR3 length: 13 residues. The CDR3: CAWKDRPNTEAFF. DNA for the CDR3: TGTGCCTGGAAGGACAGACCAAACACTGAAGCTTTCTTT.

This chain uses TRBV2 with TRBJ2-3; 7 bases align to TRBD1. Per germline, CDR1 SNHLY and CDR2 FYNNEI. V was pared by 7 bases and J by 2 bases, with 21 bases of the junction left unmatched. The CDR3 covers 19 residues. This CDR3 reads CASTYPLGTDIIFTDTQYF. In DNA, the CDR3 is TGTGCCAGCACCTACCCCTTGGGGACAGACATTATCTTCACAGATACGCAGTATTTT.

The chain joins TRBV2 to TRBJ1-5, with a possible D match to TRBD1 (6 bases). V was trimmed by 6 bases and J by 1 base, leaving 13 bases between them. Germline V gives CDR1 SNHLY, CDR2 FYNNEI. This CDR3 region has 15 residues. In DNA form, the CDR3 reads TGTGCCAGCAGCCGGGACACCTTGAGCAATCAGCCCCAGCATTTT. Encoded protein: CASSRDTLSNQPQHF.

The chain joins TRBV20-1 to TRBJ2-5; TRBD2 matches at 11 bases. Looked up from germline, CDR1 is DFQATT and CDR2 is SNEGSKA (reference sequence). Trimming removed 3 bases from V and 9 bases from J; junction bases left unmatched: 15. The CDR3 length is 16 residues. The CDR3 sequence is CSASNLAGGKGEAQYF. The CDR3 coding sequence is TGCAGTGCTAGTAATCTAGCGGGGGGTAAAGGTGAGGCCCAGTACTTC.

The rearrangement joins TRBV2 to TRBJ2-1; 12 nucleotides agree with TRBD2. The CDR3 totals 16 residues. V dropped 6 bases and J dropped 5; count of bases not matched to a gene: 8. Germline values: CDR1 SNHLY, CDR2 FYNNEI. The CDR3 DNA reads TGTGCCAGCAGGGATCTACTAGCGGGAGGTAACAATGAGCAGTTCTTC. The encoded protein is CASRDLLAGGNNEQFF. Combining the CDR3 with reference TRBV2 and TRBJ2-1 gives the whole variable domain EPEVTQTPSHQVTQMGQEVILRCVPISNHLYFYWYRQILGQKVEFLVSFYNNEISEKSEIFDDQFSVERPDGSNFTLKIRSTKLEDSAMYFCASRDLLAGGNNEQFFGPGTRLTVL.

The chain combines TRBV7-2 with TRBJ1-6, with 7 bases lining up with TRBD1. Per germline, CDR1 SGHTA and CDR2 FQGNSA. V shed 5 bases and J 0 bases; nucleotides not matched to a gene: 7. The CDR3 contains 17 residues. CDR3 region: CASSPIQGSSYNSPLHF. The CDR3, as DNA: TGTGCCAGCAGCCCTATACAGGGGAGCTCCTATAATTCACCCCTCCACTTT.

This clone was picked up a small number of times. The rearrangement links TRBV28 to TRBJ2-7; 8 bases match TRBD1. CDR3 length: 18 amino acids. After removal of 5 bases from V and 3 bases from J, the junction contained 18 bases not matched to a gene. In germline, CDR1 is MDHEN, CDR2 SYDVKM. CDR3 sequence: CASSTYRGELGFNYEQYF. The CDR3 bases are TGTGCCAGCAGTACATACAGGGGGGAACTGGGTTTCAACTACGAGCAGTACTTC.

This chain joins TRBV9 and TRBJ2-3, with D possibly TRBD2 on 6 matching bases. The CDR3 totals 14 residues. V lost 0 bases and J lost 8, with 13 bases in between. Germline V CDR1 and CDR2: SGDLS, YYNGEE. CDR3 in DNA: TGTGCCAGCAGCGTAGGGGGACTGGCGGGTACGCAGTATTTT. Protein: CASSVGGLAGTQYF.

The V call is TRBV30, the J call TRBJ1-6; TRBD1 aligns across 10 bases. CDR1 GTSNPN and CDR2 SVGIG come from the germline V gene (reference sequence). The CDR3 runs to 15 residues. V shed 4 bases and J 9 bases; nucleotides not matched to a gene: 9. The CDR3 spells CAWNRQGADSSPLHF. The CDR3, as DNA: TGTGCCTGGAATAGACAGGGGGCGGACTCTTCACCCCTCCACTTT.

The J gene is TRBJ1-4, the V gene TRBV29-1; D is possibly TRBD1 (5 bases). This CDR3 has 13 residues. CDR1 SQVTM and CDR2 ANQGSEA come from the germline V gene. With 7 bases removed from V and 4 bases from J, the gap between germline ends came to 13 bases. CDR3 sequence: CSGTTDFNEKLFF. The CDR3 DNA reads as TGCAGCGGAACGACAGACTTTAATGAAAAACTGTTTTTT.

The gene calls are TRBV11-2 and TRBJ2-1; 11 bases are a match to TRBD2. The germline V gene encodes CDR1 SGHAT and CDR2 FQNNGV. J was trimmed by 4 bases and V by 5 bases; bases with no gene match: 4. The CDR3 consists of 15 residues. In DNA, the CDR3 is TGTGCCAGCAGCCCCACTAGCGGGAGTTACAATGAGCAGTTCTTC. It translates to CASSPTSGSYNEQFF.

Ten or more counts support this clone. The rearrangement joins TRBV27 to TRBJ2-7, with D possibly being TRBD1 (5 bases). Trimming removed 6 bases at V and 6 bases at J, with 15 bases between. In germline, CDR1 is MNHEY, CDR2 SMNVEV (reference sequence). The CDR3 runs 13 residues. The CDR3 loop reads CASRQSHRTEQYF. The DNA of the CDR3 is TGTGCCAGCAGACAATCTCACAGGACCGAGCAGTACTTC.

The V and J genes are TRBV7-6 and TRBJ1-4, with TRBD1 matching over 8 bases. CDR1 is SGHVS and CDR2 is FNYEAQ in the germline V gene. V shed 1 base, J shed 0 bases, and the junction held 10 bases outside the gene matches. The CDR3 has 19 residues. CDR3 region: CASSLETGADYATNEKLFF. CDR3 DNA: TGTGCCAGCAGCTTAGAGACAGGGGCTGACTATGCAACTAATGAAAAACTGTTTTTT.

The chain employs TRBV2 and TRBJ1-2, with D unclear. The CDR3 covers 15 residues. Germline CDR1 is SNHLY and CDR2 is FYNNEI. The V and J ends lost 6 bases and 0 bases respectively, with 14 bases between them. Here the CDR3 reads CASRRSILANYGYTF. The CDR3 coding sequence is TGTGCCAGCAGGAGGAGTATCCTGGCTAACTATGGCTACACCTTC.

The V and J genes are TRBV6-4 and TRBJ2-4, with D perhaps TRBD1 (5 bases). V lost 0 bases and J lost 3, with 18 bases in between. Looked up from germline, CDR1 is MRHNA and CDR2 is SNTAGT. CDR3 length: 18 amino acids. The CDR3 loop reads CASSDSGQGPIGKNIQYF. The CDR3 region has the DNA TGTGCCAGCAGTGACTCGGGGCAGGGCCCAATTGGCAAAAACATTCAGTACTTC.

The rearrangement uses TRBV6-1 and TRBJ2-7; 9 nucleotides match TRBD2. The CDR3 extends over 15 amino acids. From germline, CDR1 is MNHNS and CDR2 SASEGT. V lost 0 bases and J lost 5; bases outside the gene matches: 5. CDR3 protein: CASSEAGGGANEQYF. CDR3 coding DNA: TGTGCCAGCAGTGAAGCGGGCGGGGGGGCAAACGAGCAGTACTTC.

This clone was recorded only once. The chain recombines TRBV6-5 with TRBJ2-7; 10 nucleotides match TRBD1. V lost 6 bases and J lost 3; bases outside the gene matches: 5. This CDR3 comprises 14 residues. CDR1 is MNHEY, CDR2 SVGAGI, per germline. The CDR3 protein is CASRGGQGIYEQYF. CDR3 DNA: TGTGCCAGCAGGGGGGGACAGGGGATCTACGAGCAGTACTTC.

The rearrangement links TRBV11-2 to TRBJ1-1; tentative D call: TRBD1 (5 bases). The CDR3 extends over 15 amino acids. Germline lookup yields CDR1 SGHAT and CDR2 FQNNGV. V was trimmed by 0 bases and J by 2 bases, leaving 10 bases between them. CDR3 nucleotides: TGTGCCAGCAGCTTAGATTGGGGGGTAAACACTGAAGCTTTCTTT. This encodes CASSLDWGVNTEAFF.

This chain uses TRBV5-1 with TRBJ1-5, with TRBD1 matching 7 bases. The CDR3 runs 14 residues. V dropped 0 bases and J dropped 6; count of bases not matched to a gene: 3. Germline assignment: CDR1 SGHRS and CDR2 YFSETQ. The CDR3 DNA follows: TGCGCCAGCAGCTTGGGAGGGGGCGGTCAGCCCCAGCATTTT. This encodes CASSLGGGGQPQHF.

The genes are TRBV3-1 (or the pseudogene TRBV3-2) and TRBJ2-7; 11 bases agree with TRBD1. CDR3 length: 16 residues. With 0 bases clipped from V and 3 bases from J, the junction kept 4 bases outside the gene matches. CDR1 and CDR2 from the germline V gene are LGHDT and YNNKEL (reference sequence). CDR3 sequence reads: CASSQDLDRGRYEQYF. CDR3 sequence (DNA): TGTGCCAGCAGCCAAGACCTGGACAGGGGGCGCTACGAGCAGTACTTC.